These 17 T cell receptor beta chains were all obtained from the same sample, sequenced in a study of cytomegalovirus exposure and HLA in healthy donors. A multiplex PCR was run with 60 Vbeta primers and 13 Jbeta primers. The data were produced by immunoSEQ multiplex PCR, yet TCRdb's version contains in-frame clones alone and is incomplete. The sample has over 200,000 clones, approximately 90% seen once; the top ten hold approximately 1%. The sample consisted of PBMCs. The receptors originated from a woman under 30 in good health and CMV-seronegative.

The chain uses TRBV12-1 and TRBJ2-2; TRBD2, the D gene given by the table, was not confirmed from the DNA. TRBV12-1 is tagged as a pseudogene. This CDR3 contains 19 residues. Written as DNA, the CDR3 is TGTGCCAGCAGCTCCCTACCGGGACTAGCGGGAGGCGACACCGGGGAGCTGTTTTTT. Translating it yields CASSSLPGLAGGDTGELFF.

V gene TRBV6-4 combines with J gene TRBJ2-3, with TRBD2 matching 10 bases. The V segment lost 8 bases and the J segment 5 bases; nucleotides outside the gene matches: 7. This CDR3 has 14 residues. Germline V gene sequence: CDR1 MRHNA, CDR2 SNTAGT. The CDR3 DNA reads TGTGCCAGCTCCAGCGGGGGGGCAGGAGATACGCAGTATTTT. Translated, it gives CASSSGGAGDTQYF.

The chain links TRBV7-9 to TRBJ1-2, with D possibly matching TRBD1 (6 bases). Between the trimmed V and J ends, which lost 5 bases and 0 bases, there was a span of 22 bases. CDR1 and CDR2 from the germline V gene are SEHNR and FQNEAQ (reference sequence). The CDR3 extends over 18 amino acids. The CDR3 here is CASSRAEGVSFPNYGYTF. CDR3 nucleotides: TGTGCCAGCAGCCGGGCCGAGGGGGTATCATTCCCTAACTATGGCTACACCTTC.

V is TRBV30 and J is TRBJ1-1; D perhaps matches TRBD1 (6 bases). Germline CDR1 is GTSNPN and CDR2 is SVGIG (reference sequence). The germline V and J ends were trimmed by 2 bases and 6 bases, with 10 bases remaining between them. CDR3 size: 12 residues. CDR3 in DNA: TGTGCCTGGAGTTTTCAGGGGTCTGAAGCTTTCTTT. Protein product: CAWSFQGSEAFF. The variable domain in full, completed from reference TRBV30 and TRBJ1-1, reads SQTIHQWPATLVQPVGSPLSLECTVEGTSNPNLYWYRQAAGRGLQLLFYSVGIGQISSEVPQNLSASRPQDRQFILSSKKLLLSDSGFYLCAWSFQGSEAFFGQGTRLTVV.

V is TRBV7-9 and J is TRBJ2-7, with 10 bases matching TRBD2. The V gene end was trimmed by 2 bases and the J gene end by 9 bases; junction bases not matched to a gene: 7. From germline, CDR1 is SEHNR and CDR2 FQNEAQ (reference sequence). The CDR3 has 14 amino acids. CDR3 sequence reads: CASSLTSGNLGQYF. Written as DNA, the CDR3 is TGTGCCAGCAGCTTAACTAGCGGGAACCTTGGGCAGTACTTC.

The J gene is TRBJ1-6, the V gene TRBV27; TRBD1 might be the D (6 bases). The CDR3 consists of 16 residues. Per germline, CDR1 MNHEY and CDR2 SMNVEV (reference sequence). V lost 6 bases and J lost 3, with 15 bases in between. CDR3 DNA sequence: TGTGCCAGCAGCCACAGGGTGCCGCGCTATAATTCACCCCTCCACTTT. This encodes CASSHRVPRYNSPLHF.

V is TRBV11-3 and J is TRBJ2-5; 7 nucleotides align to TRBD1. The CDR3 extends over 14 amino acids. V was clipped by 5 bases and J by 1 base; unmatched bases: 4. Germline V gene lookup returns CDR1 SGHNT and CDR2 YENEEA. As DNA, the CDR3 is TGTGCCAGCAGCCCGGACAGGACCCAAGAGACCCAGTACTTC. It encodes CASSPDRTQETQYF.

This clone was counted once. The chain recombines TRBV6-5 with TRBJ2-6; D unresolved. The CDR3 loop spans 16 amino acids. V was trimmed by 0 bases and J by 0 bases, leaving 6 bases between them. Germline lookup yields CDR1 MNHEY and CDR2 SVGAGI. The CDR3 here is CASSYSINSGANVLTF. The CDR3 DNA is TGTGCCAGCAGTTACTCAATCAACTCTGGGGCCAACGTCCTGACTTTC.

J is TRBJ1-1 and V is TRBV11-2; D might be TRBD1 (5 bases). Germline lookup yields CDR1 SGHAT and CDR2 FQNNGV. The V gene lost 2 bases and the J gene lost 1 base, with 14 bases spanning the gap. The CDR3 spans 16 residues. The CDR3, as DNA: TGTGCCAGCAGCTTAAGGGGATCGACAGCGAACACTGAAGCTTTCTTT. This encodes CASSLRGSTANTEAFF. The variable domain in full, completed from reference TRBV11-2 and TRBJ1-1, reads EAGVAQSPRYKIIEKRQSVAFWCNPISGHATLYWYQQILGQGPKLLIQFQNNGVVDDSQLPKDRFSAERLKGVDSTLKIQPAKLEDSAVYLCASSLRGSTANTEAFFGQGTRLTVV.

The chain links TRBV11-2 to TRBJ2-7, with 7 bases fitting TRBD2. From germline, CDR1 is SGHAT and CDR2 FQNNGV. The CDR3 has 14 residues. J gave up 5 bases and V 5 bases, and 9 bases lay outside the gene matches. The CDR3 protein is CASSPTSERHEQYF. The CDR3 nucleotides read TGTGCCAGCAGCCCCACTAGCGAGAGACACGAGCAGTACTTC.

Only one count was recorded for this clone. V usage is TRBV19 and J usage is TRBJ2-1; tentative D call: TRBD1 (5 bases). The V gene's germline CDR1 is LNHDA and CDR2 SQIVND (reference sequence). The length of the CDR3 is 13 residues. Deletions cut 3 bases from V and 6 bases from J, with 9 bases between. The CDR3 loop reads CASSMGRRNEQFF. Here the CDR3 DNA reads TGTGCCAGTAGTATGGGGCGCCGCAATGAGCAGTTCTTC.

This clone has a single count. The chain uses TRBV20-1 and TRBJ2-1, with D perhaps TRBD1 (6 bases). The CDR3 covers 10 residues. Germline CDR1 is DFQATT and CDR2 is SNEGSKA (reference sequence). The germline V and J ends were trimmed by 6 bases and 6 bases, with 6 bases remaining between them. CDR3 nucleotide sequence: TGCAGTGCAGGGGGCAATGAGCAGTTCTTC. Protein product: CSAGGNEQFF.

This clone has more than one count but fewer than ten. V is TRBV4-3 and J is TRBJ1-2, with 7 bases lining up with TRBD1. Germline CDR1 reads LGHNA; CDR2 reads YSLEER. The junction had 9 bases not matched to a gene; V was cut back by 1 base and J by 4 bases. This CDR3 has 16 amino acids. The CDR3 bases are TGCGCCAGCAGCCAAGGAGCCCTACAGGGGTCCTATGGCTACACCTTC. Its protein is CASSQGALQGSYGYTF.

This sequence joins TRBV18 and TRBJ2-2; a weak D match, TRBD1 (6 bases). The CDR3 has 17 residues. Germline lookup yields CDR1 KGHSH and CDR2 LQKENI. V was trimmed by 2 bases and J by 0 bases, leaving 13 bases between them. The CDR3 is CASSPSPRGPNTGELFF. The CDR3 DNA follows: TGTGCCAGCTCACCATCCCCCAGGGGCCCGAACACCGGGGAGCTGTTTTTT.

V usage is TRBV5-6 and J usage is TRBJ2-5, with 10 bases fitting TRBD1. TRBJ2-7 explains the end of the DNA better; the J call may be wrong. The CDR3 is made up of 14 amino acids. Germline loops: CDR1 SGHDT, CDR2 YYEEEE. Here the CDR3 reads CASSFWDRGYEQYF. In DNA, the CDR3 is TGTGCCAGCAGCTTCTGGGACAGGGGCTACGAGCAGTACTTC.

The chain couples TRBV6-4 to TRBJ1-1; 7 nucleotides agree with TRBD1. CDR1 and CDR2 (germline): MRHNA, SNTAGT. CDR3 length: 16 amino acids. V was clipped by 4 bases and J by 4 bases; unmatched bases: 12. Here the CDR3 reads CASSAHRPGQTTEAFF. The CDR3 bases are TGTGCCAGCAGTGCACATCGGCCGGGACAGACCACTGAAGCTTTCTTT.

The gene calls are TRBV7-9 and TRBJ2-7, with TRBD1 matching 7 bases. The CDR3 consists of 17 residues. Germline CDR1 is SEHNR and CDR2 is FQNEAQ (reference sequence). The J segment lost 0 bases and the V segment lost 2 bases, leaving 10 bases of the junction unmatched. CDR3 sequence reads: CASSLRSPGTASYEQYF. In nucleotides, the CDR3 is TGTGCCAGCAGCTTACGCAGCCCGGGGACAGCCTCCTACGAGCAGTACTTC.